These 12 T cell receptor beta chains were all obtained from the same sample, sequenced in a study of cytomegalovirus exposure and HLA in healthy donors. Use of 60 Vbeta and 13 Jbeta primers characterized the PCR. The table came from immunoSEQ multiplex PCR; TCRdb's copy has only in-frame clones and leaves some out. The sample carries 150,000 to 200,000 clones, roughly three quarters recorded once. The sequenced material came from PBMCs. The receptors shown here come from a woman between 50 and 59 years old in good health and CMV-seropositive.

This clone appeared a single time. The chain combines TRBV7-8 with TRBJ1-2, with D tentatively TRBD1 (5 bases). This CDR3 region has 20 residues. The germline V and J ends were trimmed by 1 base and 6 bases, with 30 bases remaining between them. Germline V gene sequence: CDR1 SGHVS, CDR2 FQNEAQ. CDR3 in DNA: TGTGCCAGCAGCTTAGAGGGCAGGGCACACACAGGTTATACTTCCCATGGCTACACCTTC. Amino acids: CASSLEGRAHTGYTSHGYTF.

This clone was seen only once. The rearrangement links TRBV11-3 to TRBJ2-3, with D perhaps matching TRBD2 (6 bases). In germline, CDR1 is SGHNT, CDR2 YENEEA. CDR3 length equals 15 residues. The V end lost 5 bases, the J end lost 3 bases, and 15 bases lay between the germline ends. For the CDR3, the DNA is TGTGCCAGCAGCGCCGGGACTTCAGGAACAGATACGCAGTATTTT. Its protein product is CASSAGTSGTDTQYF.

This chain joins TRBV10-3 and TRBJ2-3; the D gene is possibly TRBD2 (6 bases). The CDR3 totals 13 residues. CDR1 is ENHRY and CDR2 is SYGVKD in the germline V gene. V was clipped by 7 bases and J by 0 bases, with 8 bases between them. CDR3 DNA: TGTGCCATCATGGGGACTAGCACAGATACGCAGTATTTT. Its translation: CAIMGTSTDTQYF.

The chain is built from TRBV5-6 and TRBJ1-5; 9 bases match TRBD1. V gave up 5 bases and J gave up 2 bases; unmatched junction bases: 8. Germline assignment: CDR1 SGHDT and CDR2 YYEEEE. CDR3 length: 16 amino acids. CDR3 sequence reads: CASSRDRDLGNQPQHF. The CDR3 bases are TGTGCCAGCAGTAGGGACAGGGATTTGGGCAATCAGCCCCAGCATTTT.

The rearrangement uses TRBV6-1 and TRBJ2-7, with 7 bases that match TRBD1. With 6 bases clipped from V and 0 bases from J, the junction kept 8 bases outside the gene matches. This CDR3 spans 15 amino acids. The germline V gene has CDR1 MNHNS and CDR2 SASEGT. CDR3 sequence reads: CASSPDRVSSYEQYF. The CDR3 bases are TGTGCCAGCAGCCCAGACAGGGTAAGCTCCTACGAGCAGTACTTC.

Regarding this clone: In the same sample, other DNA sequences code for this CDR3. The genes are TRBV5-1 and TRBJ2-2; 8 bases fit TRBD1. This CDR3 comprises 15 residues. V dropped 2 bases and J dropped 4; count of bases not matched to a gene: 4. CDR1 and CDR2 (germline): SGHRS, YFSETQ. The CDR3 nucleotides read TGCGCCAGCAGCTTCGACAGGGGCGGCACCGGGGAGCTGTTTTTT. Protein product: CASSFDRGGTGELFF.

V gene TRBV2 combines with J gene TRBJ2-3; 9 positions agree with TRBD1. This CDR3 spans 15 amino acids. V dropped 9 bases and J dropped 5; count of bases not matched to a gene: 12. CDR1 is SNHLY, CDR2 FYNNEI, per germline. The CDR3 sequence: CASLTGGWEQDTQYF. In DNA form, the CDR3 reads TGTGCCAGTCTCACAGGGGGCTGGGAACAAGATACGCAGTATTTT.

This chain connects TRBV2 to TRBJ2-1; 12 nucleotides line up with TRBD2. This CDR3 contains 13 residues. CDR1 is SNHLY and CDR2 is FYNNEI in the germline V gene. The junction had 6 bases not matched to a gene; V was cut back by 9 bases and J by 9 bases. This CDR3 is CASPSGGAGEQFF. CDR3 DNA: TGTGCCAGTCCTAGCGGGGGGGCGGGTGAGCAGTTCTTC.

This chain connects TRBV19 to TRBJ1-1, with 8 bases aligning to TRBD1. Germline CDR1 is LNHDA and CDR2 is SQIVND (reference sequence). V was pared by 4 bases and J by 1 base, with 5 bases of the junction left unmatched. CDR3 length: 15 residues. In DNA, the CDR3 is TGTGCCAGTAGTACCCAGGGGGCCGCGAACACTGAAGCTTTCTTT. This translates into CASSTQGAANTEAFF.

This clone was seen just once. The CDR3 sequence: CASRTGQGGQPQHF. CDR3 nucleotide sequence: TGTGCCAGCAGAACGGGACAGGGCGGTCAGCCCCAGCATTTT. The chain employs TRBV6-1 and TRBJ1-5; 9 nucleotides align to TRBD1. CDR1 and CDR2 (germline): MNHNS, SASEGT. The trim removed 6 bases at V and 6 bases at J, leaving 6 bases unmatched. The CDR3 consists of 14 residues.

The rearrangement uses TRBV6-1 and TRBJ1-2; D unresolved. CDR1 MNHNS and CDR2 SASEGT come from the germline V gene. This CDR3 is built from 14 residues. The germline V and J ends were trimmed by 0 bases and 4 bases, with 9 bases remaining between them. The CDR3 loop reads CASSEAGDLYGYTF. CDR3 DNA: TGTGCCAGCAGTGAAGCAGGAGACCTCTATGGCTACACCTTC.

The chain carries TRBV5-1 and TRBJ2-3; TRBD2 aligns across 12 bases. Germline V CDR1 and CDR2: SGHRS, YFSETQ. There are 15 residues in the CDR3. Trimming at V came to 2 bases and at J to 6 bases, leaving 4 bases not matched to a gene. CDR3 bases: TGCGCCAGCAGCTTAACCGGGACTAGCGGGGATACGCAGTATTTT. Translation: CASSLTGTSGDTQYF. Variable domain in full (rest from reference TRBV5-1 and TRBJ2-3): KAGVTQTPRYLIKTRGQQVTLSCSPISGHRSVSWYQQTPGQGLQFLFEYFSETQRNKGNFPGRFSGRQFSNSRSEMNVSTLELGDSALYLCASSLTGTSGDTQYFGPGTRLTVL.